The TCR beta chain described here comes from a study of cytotoxic CD8 clonotypes in ibrutinib-treated CLL. About the study: With a range of 6 to 36, the median treatment time before response samples were taken was around 12 months.

This clone was found a few times. Its antigen is still unknown. Assay used: immunoSEQ multiplex PCR; TCRdb lists only in-frame clones, some missing. Seen here are some 350,000 clones, roughly 70% observed once, and the top ten hold roughly 6.3%. Study-level results: Sustained-remission and progressing patients had different sampling times. Contraction or stability on treatment was seen for public clonotypes, which were uncommon.

The starting material was PBMCs, obtained after 36 months of ibrutinib treatment. The origin of this receptor is a human donor with chronic lymphocytic leukemia.

DNA of the CDR3: TGTGCCAGCAGCTTATCCGGGACAGTAAGCAATCAGCCCCAGCATTTT. This gives the protein CASSLSGTVSNQPQHF. The chain couples TRBV7-2 to TRBJ1-5, with 7 bases matching TRBD1. V was clipped by 2 bases and J by 1 base; unmatched bases: 5. The CDR3 covers 16 residues. Germline values: CDR1 SGHTA, CDR2 FQGNSA.